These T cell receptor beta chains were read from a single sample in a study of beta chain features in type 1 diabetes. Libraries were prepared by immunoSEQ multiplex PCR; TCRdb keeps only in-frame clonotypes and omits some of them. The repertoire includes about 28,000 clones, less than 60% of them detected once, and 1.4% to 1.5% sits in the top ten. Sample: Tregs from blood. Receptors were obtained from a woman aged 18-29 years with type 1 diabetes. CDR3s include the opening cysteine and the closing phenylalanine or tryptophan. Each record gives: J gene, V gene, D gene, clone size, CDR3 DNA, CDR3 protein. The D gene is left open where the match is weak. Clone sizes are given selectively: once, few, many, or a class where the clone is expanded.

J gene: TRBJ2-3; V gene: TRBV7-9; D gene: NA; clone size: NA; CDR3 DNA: TGTGCCATGAGAGGTGGCAGCGGGAGCACAGATACGCAGTATTTT; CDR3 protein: CAMRGGSGSTDTQYF
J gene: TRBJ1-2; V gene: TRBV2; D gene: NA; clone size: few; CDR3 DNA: TGTGCCAGCAGTGAAAGGCAGGACTATGGCTACACCTTC; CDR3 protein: CASSERQDYGYTF
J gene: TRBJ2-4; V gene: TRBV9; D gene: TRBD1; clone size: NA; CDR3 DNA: TGTGCCAGCAGCGTAGAGCCGGGACAGGGGCGCGGGGCCAAAAACATTCAGTACTTC; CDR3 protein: CASSVEPGQGRGAKNIQYF
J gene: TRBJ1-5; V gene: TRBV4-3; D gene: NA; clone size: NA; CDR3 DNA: TGCGCCAGCAGCCAAGAAGCGGGGACCTATAGCAATCAGCCCCAGCATTTT; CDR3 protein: CASSQEAGTYSNQPQHF
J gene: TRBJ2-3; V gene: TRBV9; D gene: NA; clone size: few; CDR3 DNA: TGTGCCAGCAGCGTAAGTGGAGGGAAGTTCAGGGCGGGACTTCGCACAGATACGCAGTATTTT; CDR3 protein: CASSVSGGKFRAGLRTDTQYF
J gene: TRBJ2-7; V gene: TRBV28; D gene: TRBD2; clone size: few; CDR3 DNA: TGTGCCAGCAGTTTGGTCAGAGGGAGCGGGAGAGACGAGCAGTACTTC; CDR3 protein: CASSLVRGSGRDEQYF
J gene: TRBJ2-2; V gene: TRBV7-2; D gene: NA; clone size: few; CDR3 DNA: TGTGCCAGCAGCTTAGTTTCAACGAACACCGGGGAGCTGTTTTTT; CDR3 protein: CASSLVSTNTGELFF
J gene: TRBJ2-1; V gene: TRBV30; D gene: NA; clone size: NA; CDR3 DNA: TGTGCCTGGAGTGTAAGGGGCCCTAATGAGCAGTTCTTC; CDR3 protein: CAWSVRGPNEQFF
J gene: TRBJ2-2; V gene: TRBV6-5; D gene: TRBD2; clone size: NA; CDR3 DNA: TGTGCCAGCAGTTACTTCGGGGGGGACACCGGGGAGCTGTTTTTT; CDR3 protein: CASSYFGGDTGELFF
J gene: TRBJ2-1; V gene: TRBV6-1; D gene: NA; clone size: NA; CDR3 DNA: TGTGCCAGCAGTAAGGAAGCGAGCTACAATGAGCAGTTCTTC; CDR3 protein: CASSKEASYNEQFF
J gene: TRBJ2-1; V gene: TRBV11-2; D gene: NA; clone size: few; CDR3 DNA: TGTGCCAGCAGCCCCGGACTAAACAATGAGCAGTTCTTC; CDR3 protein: CASSPGLNNEQFF
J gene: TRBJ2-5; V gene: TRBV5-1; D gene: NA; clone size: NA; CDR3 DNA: TGCGCCAGCAGCACTGGACAGAGCCAAGAGACCCAGTACTTC; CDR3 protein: CASSTGQSQETQYF
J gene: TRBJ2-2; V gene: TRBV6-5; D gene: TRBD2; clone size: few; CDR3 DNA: TGTGCCAGCAGTTACTCCCGGGGGGGAAGGGGGGAGCTGTTTTTT; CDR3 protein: CASSYSRGGRGELFF
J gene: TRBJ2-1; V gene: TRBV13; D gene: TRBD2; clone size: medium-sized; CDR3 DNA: TGTGCCAGCAGCTTAGGGGCTACTAGCGGGATAGTCAATGAGCAGTTCTTC; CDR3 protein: CASSLGATSGIVNEQFF
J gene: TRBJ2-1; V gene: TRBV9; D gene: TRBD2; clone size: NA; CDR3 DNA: TGTGCCAGCAGCGTTCGGCTAGCGGCCTACAATGAGCAGTTCTTC; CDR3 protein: CASSVRLAAYNEQFF
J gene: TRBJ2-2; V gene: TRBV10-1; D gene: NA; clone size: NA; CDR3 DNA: TGCGCCAGCGGGCGGGTAACCGGGGAGCTGTTTTTT; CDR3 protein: CASGRVTGELFF
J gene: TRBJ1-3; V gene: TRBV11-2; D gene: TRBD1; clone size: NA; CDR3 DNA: TGTGCCAGCAGCCAGACGGGACAGGGAGTTGGAAACACCATATATTTT; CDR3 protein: CASSQTGQGVGNTIYF
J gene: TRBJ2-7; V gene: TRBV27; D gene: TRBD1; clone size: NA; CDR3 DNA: TGTGCCAGCAGTTCCCCTACAGGGGCGGCTTACGAGCAGTACTTC; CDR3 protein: CASSSPTGAAYEQYF
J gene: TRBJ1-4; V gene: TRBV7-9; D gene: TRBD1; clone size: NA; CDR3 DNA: TGTGCCAGCAGCTTGGGACAGGGTGGTGAAAAACTGTTTTTT; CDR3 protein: CASSLGQGGEKLFF
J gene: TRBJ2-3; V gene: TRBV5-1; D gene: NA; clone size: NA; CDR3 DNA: TGCGCCAGCAATAGTCGGGGAAGCACAGATACGCAGTATTTT; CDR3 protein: CASNSRGSTDTQYF
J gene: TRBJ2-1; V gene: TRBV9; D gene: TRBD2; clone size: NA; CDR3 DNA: TGTGCCAGCAGCAAGGGACTAGCGGCAAGCTCCTACAATGAGCAGTTCTTC; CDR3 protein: CASSKGLAASSYNEQFF
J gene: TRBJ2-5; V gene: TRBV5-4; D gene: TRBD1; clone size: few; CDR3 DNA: TGTGCCAGCAGCCCGACAGGGGGCGGAGAGACCCAGTACTTC; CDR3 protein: CASSPTGGGETQYF
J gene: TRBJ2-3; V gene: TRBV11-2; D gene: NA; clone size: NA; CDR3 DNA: TGTGCCAGCAGCTTACCCGGCACAGATACGCAGTATTTT; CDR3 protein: CASSLPGTDTQYF
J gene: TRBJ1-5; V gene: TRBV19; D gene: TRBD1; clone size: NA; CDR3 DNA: TGTGCCAGTAGTATAAGGGGGGGGTCGGGGACAGGGTATCAGCCCCAGCATTTT; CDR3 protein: CASSIRGGSGTGYQPQHF
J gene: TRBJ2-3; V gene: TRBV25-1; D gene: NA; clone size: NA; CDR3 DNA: TGTGCCAGCAGTGCCAGGGGGGCACTCGGCACAGATACGCAGTATTTT; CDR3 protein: CASSARGALGTDTQYF
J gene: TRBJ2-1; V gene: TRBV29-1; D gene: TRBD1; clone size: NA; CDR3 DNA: TGCAGCGTGGGGGAGACAGGGGATGAGCAGTTCTTC; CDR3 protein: CSVGETGDEQFF
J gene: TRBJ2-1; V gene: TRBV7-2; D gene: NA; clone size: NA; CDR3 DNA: TGTGCCAGCGGAGGGGCCCGGTTTTCGGAGCAGTTCTTC; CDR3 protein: CASGGARFSEQFF